Given below is one T cell receptor beta chain in context. The method was immunoSEQ multiplex PCR; TCRdb's version includes in-frame clones alone and lacks a portion of them. Seen here are about 160,000 clones, 88% observed once, and the top ten hold 4.1%. The germline V gene encodes CDR1 SNHLY and CDR2 FYNNEI. After removal of 2 bases from V and 5 bases from J, the junction contained 6 bases not matched to a gene. The CDR3 runs to 15 residues. This record comes from a study of radiation and T cells in renal cell carcinoma. Study at large: Nephrectomy followed 15 Gy stereotactic body radiation by 4 weeks.

Time point: baseline pretreatment blood. Indicated treatment: 15 Gy SBRT to primary tumor, nephrectomy 4 weeks later. Radiation-treated patients gave blood at baseline, week 2 and week 4. The tumor was a clear cell renal cell carcinoma. This TCR was recovered from a woman aged 70-85 years with renal cell carcinoma. Sequenced material: blood, taken from a patient whose treatment included radiotherapy and nephrectomy. V is TRBV2 and J is TRBJ2-5; 9 positions match TRBD2. CDR3 sequence reads: CASSELRGGLETQYF. In DNA form, the CDR3 reads TGTGCCAGCAGTGAATTGCGGGGGGGCCTTGAGACCCAGTACTTC.